This T cell receptor (beta chain) was recorded in a study of T cell repertoires in cytomegalovirus infection. A single record per CDR3 protein comes from TCRdb applying MiXCR to the reads. The table records around 50,000 distinct CDR3 sequences, around 20% of them present only once. This clonotype has only a few counts. Its specificity is unknown. The CDR3 consists of 15 residues. CDR1 and CDR2 (germline): MNHEY, SVGAGI. The germline V and J ends were trimmed by 5 bases and 0 bases, with 11 bases remaining between them. Sequenced here: CD8+ T cells from cultured PBMCs, sampled from culture after CMV antigen stimulation. This sequence originates from a human donor in good health (CMV status not recorded). Some clones in this sample may be carry-over from other donors' samples. The chain couples TRBV6-5 to TRBJ1-5, with D perhaps matching TRBD1 (6 bases). The CDR3 is CASSATGYSNQPQHF. DNA for the CDR3: TGTGCCAGCAGTGCCACAGGGTATAGCAATCAGCCCCAGCATTTT.